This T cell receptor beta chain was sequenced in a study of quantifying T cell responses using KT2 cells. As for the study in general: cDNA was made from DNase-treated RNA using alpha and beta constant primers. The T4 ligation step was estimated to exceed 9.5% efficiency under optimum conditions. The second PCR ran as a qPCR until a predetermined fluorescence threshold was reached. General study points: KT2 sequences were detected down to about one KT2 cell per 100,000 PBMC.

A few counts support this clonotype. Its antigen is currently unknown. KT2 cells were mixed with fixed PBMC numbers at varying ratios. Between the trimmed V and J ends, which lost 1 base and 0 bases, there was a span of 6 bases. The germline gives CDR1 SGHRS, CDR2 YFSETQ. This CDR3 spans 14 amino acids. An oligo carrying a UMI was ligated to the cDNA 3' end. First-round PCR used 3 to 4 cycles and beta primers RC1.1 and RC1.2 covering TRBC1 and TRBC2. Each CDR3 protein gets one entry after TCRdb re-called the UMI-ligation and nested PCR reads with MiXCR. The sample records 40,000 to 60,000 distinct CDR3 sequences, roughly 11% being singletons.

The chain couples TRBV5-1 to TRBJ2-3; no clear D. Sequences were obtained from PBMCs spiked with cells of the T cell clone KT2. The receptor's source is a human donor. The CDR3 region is CASSLSKSTDTQYF. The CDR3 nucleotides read TGCGCCAGCAGCTTGTCAAAGAGCACAGATACGCAGTATTTT.